This TCR beta chain was obtained from a study of T cell repertoires in cytomegalovirus infection. This CDR3 contains 11 residues. Per germline, CDR1 SQVTM and CDR2 ANQGSEA. With 6 bases clipped from V and 6 bases from J, the junction kept 3 bases outside the gene matches. Concerning this clonotype itself: The antigen is unknown.

TCRdb reanalysed the reads using MiXCR and keeps one entry per CDR3 protein. This table holds some 900,000 distinct CDR3 sequences, around a third found once. The material was cultured CD8+ T cells from PBMCs, obtained from culture after CMV antigen stimulation. This sequence joins TRBV29-1 and TRBJ1-1, with 8 bases that match TRBD1. The receptor comes from a human donor in good health (CMV status not recorded). Some clones in this sample may be carry-over from other donors' samples. CDR3 region: CSVDRVAEAFF. For the CDR3, the DNA is TGCAGCGTGGACAGGGTAGCTGAAGCTTTCTTT.